This T cell receptor (beta chain) was sequenced during a study of blood T cell repertoires in COVID-19. Background on the study: T cells, B-cell-depleted T cells, or PBMCs supplied cDNA or gDNA.

The CDR3 consists of 13 residues. CDR1 is SNHLY, CDR2 FYNNEI, per germline. Trimming shortened V by 10 bases and J by 2 bases, and 14 bases separated the two germline ends. As processed by the authors: Amplification of reference gene primers was used by the study to estimate nucleated cell counts. Data came from immunoSEQ multiplex PCR; TCRdb stores just in-frame clones and leaves some out. V and J calls and clone size follow that table, whereas D and trimming were derived from the DNA. The table records fewer than 300,000 clones, approximately 83% of them present only once. What was sequenced was PBMCs or T cells enriched from blood (not recorded which). The sequence came from a young woman who had recovered from COVID-19. The chain combines TRBV2 with TRBJ1-2; D gene uncertain. The CDR3 spells CATLQNQNYGYTF. CDR3 nucleotide sequence: TGTGCCACCCTACAGAATCAGAACTATGGCTACACCTTC.